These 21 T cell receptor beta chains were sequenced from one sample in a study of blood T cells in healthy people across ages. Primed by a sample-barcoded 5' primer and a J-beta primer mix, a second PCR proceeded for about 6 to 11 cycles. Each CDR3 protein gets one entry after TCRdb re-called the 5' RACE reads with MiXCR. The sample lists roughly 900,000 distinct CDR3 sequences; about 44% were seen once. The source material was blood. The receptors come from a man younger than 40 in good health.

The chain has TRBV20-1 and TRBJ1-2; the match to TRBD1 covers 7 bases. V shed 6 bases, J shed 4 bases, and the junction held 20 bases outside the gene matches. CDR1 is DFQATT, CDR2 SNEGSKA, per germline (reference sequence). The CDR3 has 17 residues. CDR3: CSARGGMGGQAFYGYTF. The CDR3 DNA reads TGCAGTGCCAGGGGGGGGATGGGCGGACAGGCATTCTATGGCTACACCTTC.

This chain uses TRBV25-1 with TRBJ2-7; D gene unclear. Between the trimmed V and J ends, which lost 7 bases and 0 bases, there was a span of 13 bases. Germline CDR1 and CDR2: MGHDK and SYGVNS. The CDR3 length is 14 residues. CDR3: CASTDPSSSYEQYF. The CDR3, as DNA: TGTGCCAGCACGGACCCATCTTCCTCCTACGAGCAGTACTTC.

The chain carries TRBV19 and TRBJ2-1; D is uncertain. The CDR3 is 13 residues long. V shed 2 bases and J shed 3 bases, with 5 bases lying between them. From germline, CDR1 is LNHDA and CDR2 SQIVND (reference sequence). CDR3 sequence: CASSITDYNEQFF. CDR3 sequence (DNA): TGTGCCAGTAGTATAACAGACTACAATGAGCAGTTCTTC.

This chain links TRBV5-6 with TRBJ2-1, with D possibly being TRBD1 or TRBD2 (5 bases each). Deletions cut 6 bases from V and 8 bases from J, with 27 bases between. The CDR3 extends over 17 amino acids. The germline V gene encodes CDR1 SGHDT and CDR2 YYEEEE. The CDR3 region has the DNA TGTGCCAGCACCGACCCATGGGGGTCCAGGATCACCCATGAGCAGTTCTTC. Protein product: CASTDPWGSRITHEQFF.

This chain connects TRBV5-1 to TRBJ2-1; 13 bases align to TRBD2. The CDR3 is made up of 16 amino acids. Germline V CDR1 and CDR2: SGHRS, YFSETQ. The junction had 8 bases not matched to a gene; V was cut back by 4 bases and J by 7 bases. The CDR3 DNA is TGCGCCAGCAGCACTGTACTAGCGGGGGGGCATAATGAGCAGTTCTTC. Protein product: CASSTVLAGGHNEQFF.

CDR3 coding DNA: TGTGCCAGCAACCTCTTAAGTCATACGCAGTATTTT. Protein product: CASNLLSHTQYF. This chain connects TRBV5-6 to TRBJ2-3; D uncertain. The CDR3 totals 12 residues. In germline, CDR1 is SGHDT, CDR2 YYEEEE. Trimming removed 6 bases from V and 7 bases from J, with 12 bases in between.

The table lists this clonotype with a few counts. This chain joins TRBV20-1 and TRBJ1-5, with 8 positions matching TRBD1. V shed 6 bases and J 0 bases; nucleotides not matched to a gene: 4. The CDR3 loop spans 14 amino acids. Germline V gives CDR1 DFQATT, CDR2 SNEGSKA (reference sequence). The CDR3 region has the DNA TGCAGTGCCCGGACAGGGTTTAGCAATCAGCCCCAGCATTTT. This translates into CSARTGFSNQPQHF.

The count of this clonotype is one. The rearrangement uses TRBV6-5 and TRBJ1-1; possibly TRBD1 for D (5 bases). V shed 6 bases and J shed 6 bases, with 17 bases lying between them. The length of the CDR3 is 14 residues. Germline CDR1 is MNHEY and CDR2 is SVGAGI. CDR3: CASSPNRQHAEAFF. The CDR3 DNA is TGTGCCAGCAGCCCCAACAGGCAGCACGCTGAAGCTTTCTTT.

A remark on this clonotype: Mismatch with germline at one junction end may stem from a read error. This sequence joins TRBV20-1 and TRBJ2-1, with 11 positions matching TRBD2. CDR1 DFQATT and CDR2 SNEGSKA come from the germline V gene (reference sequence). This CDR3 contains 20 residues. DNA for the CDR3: TGCGGTGCACAAAGTATAGCGGGGGGGCGCCTCAGGAGCTCCTACAATGAGCAGTTCTTC. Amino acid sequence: CGAQSIAGGRLRSSYNEQFF.

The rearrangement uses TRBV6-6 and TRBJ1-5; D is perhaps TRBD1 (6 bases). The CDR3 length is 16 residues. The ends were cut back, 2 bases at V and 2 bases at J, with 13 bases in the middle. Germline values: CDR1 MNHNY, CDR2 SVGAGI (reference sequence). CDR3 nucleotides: TGTGCCAGCAGTTACGGTCTGGGGGGCGGCAATCAGCCCCAGCATTTT. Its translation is CASSYGLGGGNQPQHF.

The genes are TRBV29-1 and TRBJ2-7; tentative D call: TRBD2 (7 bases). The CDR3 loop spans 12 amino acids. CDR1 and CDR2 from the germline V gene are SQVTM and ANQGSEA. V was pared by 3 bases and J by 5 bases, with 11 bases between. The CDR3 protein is CSVDSGGNEQYF. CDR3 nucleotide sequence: TGCAGCGTTGATTCGGGGGGCAACGAGCAGTACTTC.

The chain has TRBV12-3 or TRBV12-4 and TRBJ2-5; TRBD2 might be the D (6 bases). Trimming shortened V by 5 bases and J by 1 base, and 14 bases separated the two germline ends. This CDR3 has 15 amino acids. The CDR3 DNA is TGTGCCAGCAGTCCCCTAGTCGGGGGCCAAGAGACCCAGTACTTC. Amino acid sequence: CASSPLVGGQETQYF.

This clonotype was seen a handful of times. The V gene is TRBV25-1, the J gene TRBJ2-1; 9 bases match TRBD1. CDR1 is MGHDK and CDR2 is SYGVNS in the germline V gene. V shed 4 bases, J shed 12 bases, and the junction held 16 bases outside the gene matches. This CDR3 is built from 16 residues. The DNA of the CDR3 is TGTGCCAGCAGTGCAGCCGGGACAGGGAGTGTGCTCAGGCAGTTCTTC. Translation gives CASSAAGTGSVLRQFF.

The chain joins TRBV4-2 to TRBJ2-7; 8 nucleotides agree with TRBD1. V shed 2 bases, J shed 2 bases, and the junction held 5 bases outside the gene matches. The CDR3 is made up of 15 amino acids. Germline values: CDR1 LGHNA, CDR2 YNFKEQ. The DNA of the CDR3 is TGTGCCAGCAGCCAACAGGGGGCAGTAGCCTACGAGCAGTACTTC. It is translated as CASSQQGAVAYEQYF.

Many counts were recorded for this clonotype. CDR3 coding DNA: TGCAGCGTTGAAGTAAAGCAGGCCTCAGATACGCAGTATTTT. It translates to CSVEVKQASDTQYF. The chain has TRBV29-1 and TRBJ2-3; unclear D gene. Germline V gives CDR1 SQVTM, CDR2 ANQGSEA. This CDR3 has 14 amino acids. V was clipped by 1 base and J by 4 bases, with 12 bases between them.

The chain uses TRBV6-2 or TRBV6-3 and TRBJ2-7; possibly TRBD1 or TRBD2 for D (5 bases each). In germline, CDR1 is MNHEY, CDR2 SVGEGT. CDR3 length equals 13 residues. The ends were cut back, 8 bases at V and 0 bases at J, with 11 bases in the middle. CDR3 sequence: CASGDVDSYEQYF. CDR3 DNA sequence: TGTGCCAGCGGGGACGTCGACTCCTACGAGCAGTACTTC.

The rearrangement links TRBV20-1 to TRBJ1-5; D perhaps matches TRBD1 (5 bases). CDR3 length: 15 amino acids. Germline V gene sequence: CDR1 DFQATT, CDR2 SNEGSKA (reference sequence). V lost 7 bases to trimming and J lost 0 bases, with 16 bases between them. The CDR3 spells CSVWDGNHSNQPQHF. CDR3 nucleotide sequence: TGCAGTGTTTGGGACGGGAATCATAGCAATCAGCCCCAGCATTTT.

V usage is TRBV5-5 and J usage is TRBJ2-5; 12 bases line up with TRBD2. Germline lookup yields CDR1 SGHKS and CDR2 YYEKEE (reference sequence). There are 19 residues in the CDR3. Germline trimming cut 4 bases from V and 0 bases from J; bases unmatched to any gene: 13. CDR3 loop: CASSLQYGLAGLNQETQYF. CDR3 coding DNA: TGTGCCAGCAGCCTTCAATACGGACTAGCGGGGCTTAACCAAGAGACCCAGTACTTC.

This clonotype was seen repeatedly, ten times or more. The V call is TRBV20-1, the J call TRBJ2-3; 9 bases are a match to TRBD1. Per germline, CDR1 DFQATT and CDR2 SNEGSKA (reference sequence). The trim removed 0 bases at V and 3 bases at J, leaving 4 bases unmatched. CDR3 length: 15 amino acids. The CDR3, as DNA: TGCAGTGCTAGAGATTCTGGGACAGGGACAGATACGCAGTATTTT. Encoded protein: CSARDSGTGTDTQYF.

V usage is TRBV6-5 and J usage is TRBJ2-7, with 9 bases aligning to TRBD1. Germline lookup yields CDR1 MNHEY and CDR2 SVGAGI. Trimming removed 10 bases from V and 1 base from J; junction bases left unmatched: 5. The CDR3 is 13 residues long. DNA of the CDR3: TGTGCCACCGGGGACAGGGCATCCTACGAGCAGTACTTC. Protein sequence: CATGDRASYEQYF.

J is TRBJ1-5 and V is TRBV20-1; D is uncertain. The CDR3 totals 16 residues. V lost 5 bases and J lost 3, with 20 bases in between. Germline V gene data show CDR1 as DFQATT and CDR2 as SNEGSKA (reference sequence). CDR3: CSAYGRARTLNQPQHF. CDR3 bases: TGCAGTGCTTACGGTAGGGCCCGCACCCTCAATCAGCCCCAGCATTTT.